The present TCR beta chain was sequenced within a study of cytomegalovirus exposure and HLA in healthy donors. V was cut by 0 bases and J by 5 bases, with 10 bases left in between. Germline-derived CDR1 and CDR2 are LNHNV and YYDKDF (reference sequence). The CDR3 runs to 15 residues. 60 Vbeta and 13 Jbeta primers were used in PCR. Libraries were prepared by immunoSEQ multiplex PCR; TCRdb keeps only in-frame clonotypes and omits some of them. The table records about 110,000 clones, roughly four fifths of them present only once. The receptor was derived from a woman between 18 and 29 years old in good health and CMV-seronegative. J is TRBJ2-2 and V is TRBV15, with D hard to call. The sequenced sample was PBMCs. CDR3 DNA: TGTGCCACCAGCAGAGATCTTCAGAATACCGGGGAGCTGTTTTTT. As protein: CATSRDLQNTGELFF.